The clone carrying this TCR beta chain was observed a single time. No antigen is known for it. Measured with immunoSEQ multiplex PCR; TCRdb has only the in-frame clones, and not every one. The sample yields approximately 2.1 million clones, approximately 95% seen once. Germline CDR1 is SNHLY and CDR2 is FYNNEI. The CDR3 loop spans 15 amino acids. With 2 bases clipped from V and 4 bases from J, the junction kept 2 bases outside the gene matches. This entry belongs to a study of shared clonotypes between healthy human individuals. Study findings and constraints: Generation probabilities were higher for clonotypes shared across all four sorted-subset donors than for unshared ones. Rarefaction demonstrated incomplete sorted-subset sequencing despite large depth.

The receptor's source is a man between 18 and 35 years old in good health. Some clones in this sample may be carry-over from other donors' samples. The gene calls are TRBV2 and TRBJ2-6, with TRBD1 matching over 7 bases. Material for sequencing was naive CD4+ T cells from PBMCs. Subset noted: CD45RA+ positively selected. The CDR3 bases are TGTGCCAGCAGTGAACAGGGGGTGGGGGCCAACGTCCTGACTTTC. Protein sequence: CASSEQGVGANVLTF.